These 27 T cell receptor beta chains share one sample of origin, sequenced in a study of Ad26.COV2.S vaccination and SARS-CoV-2 variants. Indicated treatment: roughly 20 received Ad26.COV2.S at low or high dose, single or two shots; about 5 received placebo; per-sample allocation not given. Repertoires come from day 63 after the first vaccine or placebo injection. Libraries were prepared by immunoSEQ multiplex PCR; TCRdb keeps only in-frame clonotypes and omits some of them. Of a few hundred thousand clones listed, roughly 89% are singletons. The starting material was peripheral blood, obtained in a trial of Ad26.COV2.S vaccine versus placebo. The receptor set was obtained from a person aged 18-60 years who received the Ad26.COV2.S COVID-19 vaccine or a placebo.

This sequence joins TRBV5-4 and TRBJ2-1; 8 bases are shared with TRBD2. The germline V gene has CDR1 SGHNT and CDR2 YYREEE (reference sequence). This CDR3 is 20 amino acids long. V shed 0 bases and J 0 bases; nucleotides not matched to a gene: 14. The CDR3 loop is CASSLETRTSRSSSYNEQFF. The DNA of the CDR3 is TGTGCCAGCAGCTTGGAAACCCGGACTAGCCGCTCGAGCTCCTACAATGAGCAGTTCTTC.

This clone appeared a single time. The V gene is TRBV5-1, the J gene TRBJ2-2; possibly TRBD1 for D (6 bases). V gave up 0 bases and J gave up 4 bases, with 13 bases separating them. The CDR3 contains 16 residues. Per germline, CDR1 SGHRS and CDR2 YFSETQ. The CDR3 loop reads CASSLVPGHSTGELFF. The CDR3 DNA sequence: TGCGCCAGCAGCTTGGTTCCGGGACACAGCACCGGGGAGCTGTTTTTT.

J is TRBJ1-1 and V is TRBV5-4; D is perhaps TRBD1 (5 bases). The germline V gene encodes CDR1 SGHNT and CDR2 YYREEE (reference sequence). Trimming removed 4 bases from V and 1 base from J, with 11 bases in between. This CDR3 has 14 residues. CDR3 protein: CASSPPDTNTEAFF. DNA for the CDR3: TGTGCCAGCAGCCCGCCGGACACGAACACTGAAGCTTTCTTT.

Comment on this clone: This specimen includes other DNA sequences encoding the same CDR3. The chain joins TRBV27 to TRBJ2-4, with unresolved D. Germline CDR1 MNHEY, CDR2 SMNVEV (reference sequence). The CDR3 totals 15 residues. V was shortened by 6 bases and J by 0 bases, with 12 bases between the two germline ends. The CDR3 sequence: CASSLGPLAKNIQYF. DNA for the CDR3: TGTGCCAGCAGCCTAGGGCCCCTAGCCAAAAACATTCAGTACTTC.

The chain combines TRBV11-2 with TRBJ2-2; D gene uncertain. This CDR3 is built from 15 residues. V lost 0 bases and J 1 base, leaving 6 bases between the germline ends. Germline lookup yields CDR1 SGHAT and CDR2 FQNNGV. This CDR3 reads CASSLETWNTGELFF. CDR3 in DNA: TGTGCCAGCAGCTTAGAGACATGGAACACCGGGGAGCTGTTTTTT.

The chain uses TRBV12-3 or TRBV12-4 and TRBJ1-2, with 8 nucleotides matching TRBD1. This CDR3 contains 13 residues. The V and J ends lost 5 bases and 4 bases, in that order; junction bases with no gene match: 3. CDR3 sequence reads: CASSAGQAYGYTF. In DNA, the CDR3 is TGTGCCAGCAGTGCGGGACAGGCCTATGGCTACACCTTC.

This chain links TRBV10-3 with TRBJ2-2; the D is unclear. V was cut by 0 bases and J by 0 bases, with 8 bases left in between. The CDR3 has 16 amino acids. In germline, CDR1 is ENHRY, CDR2 SYGVKD. The CDR3 loop reads CAISESATTNTGELFF. CDR3 DNA: TGTGCCATCAGTGAGTCAGCAACGACGAACACCGGGGAGCTGTTTTTT.

The rearrangement joins TRBV4-1 to TRBJ1-2; possibly TRBD1 for D (5 bases). Germline values: CDR1 MGHRA, CDR2 YSYEKL. CDR3 size: 17 residues. V dropped 0 bases and J dropped 4 bases, with 18 bases sitting between them. CDR3 protein: CASSQDSTGSGAYGYTF. CDR3 in DNA: TGCGCCAGCAGCCAAGACTCAACGGGGTCTGGGGCCTATGGCTACACCTTC.

The chain combines TRBV6-2 or TRBV6-3 with TRBJ2-4; tentative D call: TRBD1 (6 bases). The CDR3 is 16 residues long. The V gene lost 4 bases and the J gene lost 1 base, with 14 bases spanning the gap. The germline CDR1 and CDR2 sequences are MNHEY and SVGEGT. The CDR3 spells CASSSFQGMAKNIQYF. The DNA of the CDR3 is TGTGCCAGCAGTTCCTTTCAGGGGATGGCCAAAAACATTCAGTACTTC.

The rearrangement uses TRBV25-1 and TRBJ1-1; D is possibly TRBD1 (5 bases). Germline V gene sequence: CDR1 MGHDK, CDR2 SYGVNS. The ends were cut back, 4 bases at V and 1 base at J, with 10 bases in the middle. The CDR3 consists of 14 residues. In DNA, the CDR3 is TGTGCCAGCAGTGGGCCGACAGCGAACACTGAAGCTTTCTTT. Translating gives CASSGPTANTEAFF.

V gene TRBV30 combines with J gene TRBJ1-2, with 9 bases aligning to TRBD1. CDR3 length: 15 amino acids. Germline CDR1 and CDR2: GTSNPN and SVGIG (reference sequence). The V gene end was trimmed by 4 bases and the J gene end by 2 bases; junction bases not matched to a gene: 8. CDR3: CAWNRGRLLNYGYTF. The CDR3 coding sequence is TGTGCCTGGAACAGGGGGCGGTTATTAAACTATGGCTACACCTTC. The full variable domain, its missing parts supplied by reference TRBV30 and TRBJ1-2, is SQTIHQWPATLVQPVGSPLSLECTVEGTSNPNLYWYRQAAGRGLQLLFYSVGIGQISSEVPQNLSASRPQDRQFILSSKKLLLSDSGFYLCAWNRGRLLNYGYTFGSGTRLTVV.

CDR3 region: CALGGASYGYTF. In DNA, the CDR3 is TGTGCCTTGGGGGGGGCCTCCTATGGCTACACCTTC. J is TRBJ1-2 and V is TRBV30, with D tentatively TRBD1 (6 bases). CDR1 and CDR2 from the germline V gene are GTSNPN and SVGIG (reference sequence). The V end lost 7 bases, the J end lost 4 bases, and 13 bases lay between the germline ends. The CDR3 has 12 residues.

In its sample, this clone was seen once. This sequence joins TRBV19 and TRBJ1-3; D gene unclear. CDR3 size: 13 residues. From germline, CDR1 is LNHDA and CDR2 SQIVND (reference sequence). With 7 bases removed from V and 0 bases from J, the gap between germline ends came to 7 bases. CDR3 sequence (DNA): TGTGCCAGTACGATAAACTCTGGAAACACCATATATTTT. As protein: CASTINSGNTIYF.

The chain joins TRBV30 to TRBJ2-7, with a weak D call TRBD1 (5 bases). V lost 7 bases to trimming and J lost 0 bases, with 13 bases between them. Germline CDR1 reads GTSNPN; CDR2 reads SVGIG (reference sequence). The CDR3 covers 13 residues. The CDR3, as DNA: TGTGCCTTGTCCCGACAGCTCTCCTACGAGCAGTACTTC. Amino acids: CALSRQLSYEQYF.

J is TRBJ2-4 and V is TRBV5-1; maybe TRBD1 (6 bases). Germline V lookup: CDR1 SGHRS, CDR2 YFSETQ. This CDR3 comprises 18 residues. V dropped 2 bases and J dropped 0 bases, with 18 bases sitting between them. The CDR3 coding sequence is TGCGCCAGCAGCTTTTACAGGGTCAACTCGCTAGCCAAAAACATTCAGTACTTC. It is translated as CASSFYRVNSLAKNIQYF.

The chain recombines TRBV2 with TRBJ2-2; 7 bases are shared with TRBD2. The germline V gene has CDR1 SNHLY and CDR2 FYNNEI. Losses at the gene ends were 4 bases for V and 4 bases for J; bases not matched to a gene: 9. The length of the CDR3 is 16 residues. CDR3 coding DNA: TGTGCCAGCAGTGCTTTGGGGGGGAGTTCCACCGGGGAGCTGTTTTTT. Its protein is CASSALGGSSTGELFF.

The CDR3 protein is CASSHTGELFF. The CDR3 DNA is TGTGCCAGCAGCCACACCGGGGAGCTGTTTTTT. The gene calls are TRBV6-5 and TRBJ2-2; unclear D gene. This CDR3 contains 11 residues. Germline V gene sequence: CDR1 MNHEY, CDR2 SVGAGI. V lost 6 bases and J lost 3, with 2 bases in between.

This sequence joins TRBV19 and TRBJ2-5, with D possibly being TRBD1 or TRBD2 (5 bases each). Germline loops: CDR1 LNHDA, CDR2 SQIVND (reference sequence). This CDR3 is 15 amino acids long. Trimming removed 1 base from V and 5 bases from J, with 14 bases in between. In nucleotides, the CDR3 is TGTGCCAGTAGTATAGGGGCAGGGACGACGGAGACCCAGTACTTC. Protein product: CASSIGAGTTETQYF.

This rearrangement joins TRBV4-3 to TRBJ1-2; 7 nucleotides align to TRBD1. The CDR3 is made up of 15 amino acids. The germline V gene encodes CDR1 LGHNA and CDR2 YSLEER. Trimming cost V 4 bases and J 5 bases; bases outside gene matches: 10. The CDR3 bases are TGCGCCAGCAGCCGCACGGGACAGAAGAGTTATGGCTACACCTTC. This translates into CASSRTGQKSYGYTF.

V is TRBV21-1 and J is TRBJ2-1; no DNA check was done on the table's D call, TRBD2. TRBV21-1 is listed as a pseudogene. The CDR3 loop spans 16 amino acids. The chain's CDR3 is CASSKSRTSDHNEQFF. The CDR3 DNA reads as TGTGCTAGCAGCAAATCACGGACTAGCGACCACAATGAGCAGTTCTTC.

The genes are TRBV7-3 and TRBJ2-5; a possible D gene is TRBD1 (6 bases). V was trimmed by 6 bases and J by 0 bases, leaving 14 bases between them. Germline CDR1 is SGHTA and CDR2 is FQGTGA. The CDR3 totals 15 residues. CDR3 nucleotides: TGTGCCAGCAGTCAGGGGAGTTCGGACCAAGAGACCCAGTACTTC. The encoded protein is CASSQGSSDQETQYF.

The V gene is TRBV18, the J gene TRBJ1-5, with 7 bases lining up with TRBD1. This CDR3 spans 15 amino acids. V shed 3 bases, J shed 4 bases, and the junction held 6 bases outside the gene matches. The germline V gene has CDR1 KGHSH and CDR2 LQKENI. In DNA, the CDR3 is TGTGCCAGCTCACCCCAGGGGGGGGATAATCAGCCCCAGCATTTT. It is translated as CASSPQGGDNQPQHF.

This chain joins TRBV5-4 and TRBJ1-3; no firm D call. Germline loops: CDR1 SGHNT, CDR2 YYREEE (reference sequence). CDR3 size: 16 residues. Trimming left V 0 bases short and J 2 bases short, with 12 bases between. CDR3 in DNA: TGTGCCAGCAGCTTGGGTGCCGGGGTAGCTGGAAACACCATATATTTT. Translating gives CASSLGAGVAGNTIYF.

This chain joins TRBV5-5 and TRBJ2-2; 7 bases agree with TRBD2. This CDR3 spans 18 amino acids. V gave up 1 base and J gave up 5 bases; unmatched junction bases: 14. CDR1 SGHKS and CDR2 YYEKEE come from the germline V gene (reference sequence). The CDR3 loop is CASSLIASASGQTGELFF. The DNA for the CDR3 is TGTGCCAGCAGCTTGATAGCGAGCGCTAGCGGCCAGACCGGGGAGCTGTTTTTT.

This clone turned up a few times. The rearrangement uses TRBV7-9 and TRBJ1-3; TRBD1 agrees at 10 bases. The CDR3 contains 16 residues. The V segment lost 4 bases and the J segment 2 bases; nucleotides outside the gene matches: 5. The germline CDR1 and CDR2 sequences are SEHNR and FQNEAQ (reference sequence). In nucleotides, the CDR3 is TGTGCCAGCAGCTCGGGGACAGGGGAGACTGGAAACACCATATATTTT. Residues: CASSSGTGETGNTIYF. Full variable domain (missing parts from reference TRBV7-9 and TRBJ1-3): DTGVSQNPRHKITKRGQNVTFRCDPISEHNRLYWYRQTLGQGPEFLTYFQNEAQLEKSRLLSDRFSAERPKGSFSTLEIQRTEQGDSAMYLCASSSGTGETGNTIYFGEGSWLTVV.

The CDR3, as DNA: TGTGCCAGCAAAAGGTTGGGGGGGGGCCGGGAGACCCAGTACTTC. Its translation is CASKRLGGGRETQYF. The chain couples TRBV6-5 to TRBJ2-5; tentatively, D is TRBD2 (7 bases). V gave up 7 bases and J gave up 5 bases, with 20 bases separating them. CDR1 is MNHEY and CDR2 is SVGAGI in the germline V gene. This CDR3 has 15 residues.

The genes are TRBV6-2 or TRBV6-3 and TRBJ1-6, with D tentatively TRBD1 (5 bases). V was trimmed by 2 bases and J by 2 bases, leaving 7 bases between them. The CDR3 runs 15 residues. Germline-derived CDR1 and CDR2 are MNHEY and SVGEGT. CDR3 region: CASSYGGAYNSPLHF. CDR3 sequence (DNA): TGTGCCAGCAGTTACGGGGGGGCCTATAATTCACCCCTCCACTTT.